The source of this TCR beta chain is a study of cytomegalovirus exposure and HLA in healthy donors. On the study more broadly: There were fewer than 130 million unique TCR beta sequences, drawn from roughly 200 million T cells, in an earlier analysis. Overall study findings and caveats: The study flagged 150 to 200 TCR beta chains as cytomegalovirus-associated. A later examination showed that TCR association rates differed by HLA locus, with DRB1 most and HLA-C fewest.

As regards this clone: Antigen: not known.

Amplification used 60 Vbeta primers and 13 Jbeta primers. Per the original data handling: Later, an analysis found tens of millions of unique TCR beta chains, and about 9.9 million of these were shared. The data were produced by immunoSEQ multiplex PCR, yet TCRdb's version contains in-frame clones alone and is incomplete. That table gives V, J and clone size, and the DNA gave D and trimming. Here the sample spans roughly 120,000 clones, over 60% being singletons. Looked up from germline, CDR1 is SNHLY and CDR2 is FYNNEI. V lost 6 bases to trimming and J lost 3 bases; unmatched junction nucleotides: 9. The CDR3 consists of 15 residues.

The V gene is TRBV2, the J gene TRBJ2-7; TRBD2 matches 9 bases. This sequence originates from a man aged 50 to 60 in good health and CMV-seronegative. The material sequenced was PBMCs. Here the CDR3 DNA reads TGTGCCAGCAGCTGGGGCGGGGGGGGAAGCTACGAGCAGTACTTC. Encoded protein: CASSWGGGGSYEQYF.